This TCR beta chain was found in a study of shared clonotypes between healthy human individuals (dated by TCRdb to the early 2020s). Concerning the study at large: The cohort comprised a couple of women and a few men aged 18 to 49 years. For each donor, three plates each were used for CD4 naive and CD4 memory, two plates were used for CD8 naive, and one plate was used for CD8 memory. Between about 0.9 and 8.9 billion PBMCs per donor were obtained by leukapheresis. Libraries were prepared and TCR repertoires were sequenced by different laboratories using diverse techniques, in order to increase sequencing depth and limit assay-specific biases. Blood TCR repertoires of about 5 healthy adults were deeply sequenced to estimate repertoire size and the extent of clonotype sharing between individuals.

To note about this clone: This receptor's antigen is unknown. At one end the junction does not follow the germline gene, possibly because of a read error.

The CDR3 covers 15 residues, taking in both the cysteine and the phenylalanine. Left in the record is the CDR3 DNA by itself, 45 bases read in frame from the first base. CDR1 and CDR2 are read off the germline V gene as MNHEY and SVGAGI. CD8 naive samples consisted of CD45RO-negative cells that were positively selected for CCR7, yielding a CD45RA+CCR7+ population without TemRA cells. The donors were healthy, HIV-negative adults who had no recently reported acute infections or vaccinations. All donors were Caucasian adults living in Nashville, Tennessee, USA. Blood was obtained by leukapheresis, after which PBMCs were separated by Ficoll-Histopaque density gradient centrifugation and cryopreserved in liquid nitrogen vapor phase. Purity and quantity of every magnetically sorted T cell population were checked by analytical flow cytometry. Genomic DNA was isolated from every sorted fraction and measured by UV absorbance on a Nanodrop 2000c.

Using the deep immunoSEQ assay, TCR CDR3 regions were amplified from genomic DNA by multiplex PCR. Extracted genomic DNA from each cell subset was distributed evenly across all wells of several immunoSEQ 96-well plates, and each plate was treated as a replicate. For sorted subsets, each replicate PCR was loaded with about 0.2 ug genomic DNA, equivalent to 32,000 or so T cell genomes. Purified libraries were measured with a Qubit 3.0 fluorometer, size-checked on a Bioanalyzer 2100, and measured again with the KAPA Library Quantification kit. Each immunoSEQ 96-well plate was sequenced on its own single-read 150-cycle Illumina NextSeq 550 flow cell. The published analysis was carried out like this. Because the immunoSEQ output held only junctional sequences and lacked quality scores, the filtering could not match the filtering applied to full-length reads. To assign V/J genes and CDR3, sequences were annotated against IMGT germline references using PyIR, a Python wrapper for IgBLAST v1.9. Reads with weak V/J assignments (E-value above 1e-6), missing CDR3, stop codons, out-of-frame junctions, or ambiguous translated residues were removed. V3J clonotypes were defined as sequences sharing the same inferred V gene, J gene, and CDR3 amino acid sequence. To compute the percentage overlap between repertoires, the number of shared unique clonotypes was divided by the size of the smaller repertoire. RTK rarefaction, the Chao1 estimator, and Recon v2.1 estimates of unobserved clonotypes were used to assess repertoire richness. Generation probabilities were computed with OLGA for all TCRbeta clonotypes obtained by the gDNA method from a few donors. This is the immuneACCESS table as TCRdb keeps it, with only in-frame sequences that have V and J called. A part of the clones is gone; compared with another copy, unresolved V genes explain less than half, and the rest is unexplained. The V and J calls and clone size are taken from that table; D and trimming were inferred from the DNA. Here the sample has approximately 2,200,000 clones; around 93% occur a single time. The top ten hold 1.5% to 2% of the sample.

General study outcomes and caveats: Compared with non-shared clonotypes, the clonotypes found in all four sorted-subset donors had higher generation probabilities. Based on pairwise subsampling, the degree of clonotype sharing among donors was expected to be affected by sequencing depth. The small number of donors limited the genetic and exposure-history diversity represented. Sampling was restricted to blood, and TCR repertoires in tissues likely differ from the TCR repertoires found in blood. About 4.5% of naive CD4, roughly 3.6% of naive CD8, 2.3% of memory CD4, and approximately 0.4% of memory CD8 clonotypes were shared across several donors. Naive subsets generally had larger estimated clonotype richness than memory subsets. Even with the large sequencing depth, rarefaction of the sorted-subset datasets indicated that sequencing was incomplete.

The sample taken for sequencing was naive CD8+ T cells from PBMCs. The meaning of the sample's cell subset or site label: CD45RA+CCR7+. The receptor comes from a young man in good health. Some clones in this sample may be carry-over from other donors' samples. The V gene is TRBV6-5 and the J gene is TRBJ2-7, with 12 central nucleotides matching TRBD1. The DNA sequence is TGTGCCAGCAACGCCGGGACAGGGGGCTCCAACGAGCAGTACTTC. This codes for CASNAGTGGSNEQYF.